Following are 12 T cell receptor beta chains from one sample sequenced in a study of T cells in Graves' hyperthyroidism and ophthalmopathy. From RNA transcripts, TCR beta CDR3 regions were amplified. An initial round of RT-PCR targeting the TCR CDR3 relied on the HTBI primer set. TCRdb passed the multiplex PCR reads through MiXCR, listing each CDR3 protein once. The table lists around 370,000 distinct CDR3 sequences, roughly 20% of them singletons, with around two fifths in the top ten. Sequencing was performed on blood. The receptors shown here come from a man younger than 35 with Graves' ophthalmopathy.

Concerning this clonotype: The junction does not match germline at one end; this may be a read error. This chain connects TRBV6-2 or TRBV6-3 to TRBJ2-1; D may be TRBD1 or TRBD2 (5 bases each). Germline CDR1 is MNHEY and CDR2 is SVGEGT. The CDR3 is made up of 15 amino acids. Here the CDR3 DNA reads TGTGCCATCGTCCCCGAGGGGTTAACCTACAATGAGCAGTCCTTC. This sequence encodes CAIVPEGLTYNEQSF.

CDR3 protein: CASSIPGALNTEAFF. The CDR3 DNA sequence: TGTGCCAGCAGTATCCCCGGGGCCCTGAACACTGAAGCTTTCTTT. The chain employs TRBV2 and TRBJ1-1; tentatively, D is TRBD1 (5 bases). The CDR3 is 15 residues long. Trimming took 5 bases from V and 0 from J, leaving 13 bases between them. Germline assignment: CDR1 SNHLY and CDR2 FYNNEI.

This clonotype turned up a few times. The chain joins TRBV20-1 to TRBJ1-3; D unclear. Germline CDR1 reads DFQATT; CDR2 reads SNEGSKA (reference sequence). The V end lost 4 bases, the J end lost 0 bases, and 13 bases lay between the germline ends. This CDR3 comprises 15 residues. The CDR3 nucleotides read TGCAGTGCTACACCCTGGACGGTCTCTGGAAACACCATATATTTT. It codes for CSATPWTVSGNTIYF.

This clonotype was seen ten or more times. The chain uses TRBV5-1 and TRBJ2-1; D gene ambiguous. This CDR3 contains 14 residues. The germline CDR1 and CDR2 sequences are SGHRS and YFSETQ. V lost 2 bases and J lost 1, with 7 bases in between. CDR3 region: CASSLGRSYNEQFF. The CDR3 bases are TGCGCCAGCAGCTTAGGAAGGTCCTACAATGAGCAGTTCTTC. The full variable domain, in which reference TRBV5-1 and TRBJ2-1 provide the parts outside the CDR3, is KAGVTQTPRYLIKTRGQQVTLSCSPISGHRSVSWYQQTPGQGLQFLFEYFSETQRNKGNFPGRFSGRQFSNSRSEMNVSTLELGDSALYLCASSLGRSYNEQFFGPGTRLTVL.

This clonotype was detected many times. The rearrangement joins TRBV6-1 to TRBJ2-7, with D maybe TRBD2 (6 bases). Germline-derived CDR1 and CDR2 are MNHNS and SASEGT. Trimming took 0 bases from V and 5 from J, leaving 8 bases between them. The CDR3 has 13 amino acids. The CDR3 DNA reads TGTGCCAGCAGTGAAGCGCGGGGTCACGAGCAGTACTTC. Protein sequence: CASSEARGHEQYF.

This clonotype showed up just a few times. The V and J genes are TRBV19 and TRBJ2-2; D possibly matches TRBD1 or TRBD2 (5 bases each). CDR1 is LNHDA and CDR2 is SQIVND in the germline V gene (reference sequence). This CDR3 is built from 15 residues. Trimming removed 7 bases at V and 2 bases at J, with 14 bases between. CDR3 protein: CASTPGTKNTGELFF. The CDR3 DNA reads as TGTGCCAGTACCCCCGGGACCAAAAACACCGGGGAGCTGTTTTTT.

This clonotype has a handful of counts. This rearrangement joins TRBV2 to TRBJ2-1; weak D call: TRBD1 (6 bases). Germline V gene data show CDR1 as SNHLY and CDR2 as FYNNEI. V was trimmed by 1 base and J by 3 bases, leaving 10 bases between them. This CDR3 spans 15 amino acids. The DNA of the CDR3 is TGTGCCAGCAGTGAAGGGCAGGGGATCTACAATGAGCAGTTCTTC. Encoded protein: CASSEGQGIYNEQFF.

This clonotype was counted many times. This chain connects TRBV9 to TRBJ2-7; D might be TRBD1 or TRBD2, each matching 5 bases. Germline V gene data show CDR1 as SGDLS and CDR2 as YYNGEE. There are 11 residues in the CDR3. The ends were cut back, 4 bases at V and 9 bases at J, with 11 bases in the middle. CDR3 sequence: CASSTQGVQYF. For the CDR3, the DNA is TGTGCCAGCAGCACCCAGGGAGTGCAGTACTTC.

The chain combines TRBV20-1 with TRBJ1-3; D is perhaps TRBD1 (5 bases). CDR3 size: 13 residues. V was shortened by 7 bases and J by 2 bases, with 12 bases between the two germline ends. The V gene's germline CDR1 is DFQATT and CDR2 SNEGSKA (reference sequence). This CDR3 is CSVRKGTGNTIYF. The CDR3 nucleotides are TGCAGTGTAAGAAAGGGGACTGGAAACACCATATATTTT.

In this sample, this clonotype turned up many times. This chain connects TRBV12-3 or TRBV12-4 to TRBJ2-3; 15 bases map to TRBD2. J was trimmed by 4 bases and V by 6 bases; bases with no gene match: 11. The CDR3 contains 18 residues. CDR3 sequence reads: CASSQGTSGGPESDTQYF. Here the CDR3 DNA reads TGTGCCAGCAGCCAAGGGACTAGCGGGGGGCCGGAGTCAGATACGCAGTATTTT.

The chain joins TRBV28 to TRBJ2-5, with 12 positions matching TRBD1. CDR1 is MDHEN, CDR2 SYDVKM, per germline. CDR3 length: 15 residues. Losses at the gene ends were 6 bases for V and 5 bases for J; bases not matched to a gene: 7. CDR3 sequence (DNA): TGTGCCAGCAGACTGGGGACAGGGGGCTCCGAGACCCAGTACTTC. It codes for CASRLGTGGSETQYF.

The chain links TRBV12-5 to TRBJ2-1, with D perhaps matching TRBD2 (5 bases). The V and J ends lost 6 bases and 9 bases respectively, with 15 bases between them. The CDR3 runs to 13 residues. Germline V gene sequence: CDR1 LGHNT, CDR2 FRNRAP. The CDR3 DNA follows: TGTGCTAGTGGCCCATCTCTAGGAGGTGAGCAGTTCTTC. Translation gives CASGPSLGGEQFF.